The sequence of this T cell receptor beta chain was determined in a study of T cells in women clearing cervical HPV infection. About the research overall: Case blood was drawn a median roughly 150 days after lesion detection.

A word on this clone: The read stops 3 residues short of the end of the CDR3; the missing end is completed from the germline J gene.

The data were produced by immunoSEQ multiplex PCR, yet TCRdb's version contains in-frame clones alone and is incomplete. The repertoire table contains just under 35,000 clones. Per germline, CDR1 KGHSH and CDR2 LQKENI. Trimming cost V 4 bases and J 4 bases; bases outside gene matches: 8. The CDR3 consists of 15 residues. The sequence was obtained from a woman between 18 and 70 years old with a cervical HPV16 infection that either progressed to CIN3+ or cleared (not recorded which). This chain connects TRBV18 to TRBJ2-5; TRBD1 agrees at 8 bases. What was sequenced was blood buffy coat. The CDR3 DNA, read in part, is TGTGCCAGCTCACTTGCCGGGACAGGTTCAGAGACC. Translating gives CASSLAGTGSET. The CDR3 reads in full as CASSLAGTGSETQYF.